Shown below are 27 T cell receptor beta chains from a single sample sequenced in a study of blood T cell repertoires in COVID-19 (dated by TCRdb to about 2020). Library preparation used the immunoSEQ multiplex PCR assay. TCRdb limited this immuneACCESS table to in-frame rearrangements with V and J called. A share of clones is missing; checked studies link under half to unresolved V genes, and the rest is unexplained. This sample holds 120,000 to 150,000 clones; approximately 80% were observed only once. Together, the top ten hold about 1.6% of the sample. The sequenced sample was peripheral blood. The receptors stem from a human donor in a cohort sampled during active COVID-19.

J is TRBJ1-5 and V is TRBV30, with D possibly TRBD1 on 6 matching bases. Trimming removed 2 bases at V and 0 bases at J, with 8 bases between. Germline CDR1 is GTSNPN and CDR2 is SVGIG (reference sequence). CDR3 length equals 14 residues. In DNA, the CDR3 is TGTGCCTGGAGTAGGGACATTAGCAATCAGCCCCAGCATTTT. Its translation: CAWSRDISNQPQHF.

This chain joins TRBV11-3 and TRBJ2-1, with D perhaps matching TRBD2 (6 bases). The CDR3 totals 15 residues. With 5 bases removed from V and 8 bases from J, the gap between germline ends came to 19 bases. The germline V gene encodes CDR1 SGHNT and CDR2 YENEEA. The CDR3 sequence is CASSTSRASVHEQFF. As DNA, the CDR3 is TGTGCCAGCAGCACCAGCCGGGCTAGCGTGCATGAGCAGTTCTTC.

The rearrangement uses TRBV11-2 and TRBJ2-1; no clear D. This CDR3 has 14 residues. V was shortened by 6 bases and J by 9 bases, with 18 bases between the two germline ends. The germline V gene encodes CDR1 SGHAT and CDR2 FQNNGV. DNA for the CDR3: TGTGCCAGCAGTAGCCACTCCATGGCGCGTGAGCAGTTCTTC. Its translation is CASSSHSMAREQFF.

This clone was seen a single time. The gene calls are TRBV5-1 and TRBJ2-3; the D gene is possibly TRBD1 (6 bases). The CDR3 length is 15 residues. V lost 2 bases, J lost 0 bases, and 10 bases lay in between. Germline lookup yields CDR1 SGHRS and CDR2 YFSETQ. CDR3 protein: CASSFRGSSTDTQYF. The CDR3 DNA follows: TGCGCCAGCAGCTTCAGGGGTTCTAGCACAGATACGCAGTATTTT.

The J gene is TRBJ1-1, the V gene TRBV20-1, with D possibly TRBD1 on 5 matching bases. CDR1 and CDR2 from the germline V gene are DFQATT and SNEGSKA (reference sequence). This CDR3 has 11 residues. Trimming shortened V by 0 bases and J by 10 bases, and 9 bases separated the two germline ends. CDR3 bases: TGCAGTGCTAGAGAAGACAGCGCAGCTTTCTTT. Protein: CSAREDSAAFF.

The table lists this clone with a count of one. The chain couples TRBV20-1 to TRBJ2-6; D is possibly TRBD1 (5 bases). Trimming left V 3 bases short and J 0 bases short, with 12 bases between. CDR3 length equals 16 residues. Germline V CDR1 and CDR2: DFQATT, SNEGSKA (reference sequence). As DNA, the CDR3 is TGCAGTGCTAGTAAGGGGCGCCACTCTGGGGCCAACGTCCTGACTTTC. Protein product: CSASKGRHSGANVLTF.

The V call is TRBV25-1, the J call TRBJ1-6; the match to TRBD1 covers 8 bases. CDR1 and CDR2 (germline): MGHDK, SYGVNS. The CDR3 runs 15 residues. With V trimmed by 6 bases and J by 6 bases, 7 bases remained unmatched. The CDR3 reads CASSPSGGGNSPLHF. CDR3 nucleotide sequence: TGTGCCAGCAGCCCATCAGGGGGCGGTAATTCACCCCTCCACTTT.

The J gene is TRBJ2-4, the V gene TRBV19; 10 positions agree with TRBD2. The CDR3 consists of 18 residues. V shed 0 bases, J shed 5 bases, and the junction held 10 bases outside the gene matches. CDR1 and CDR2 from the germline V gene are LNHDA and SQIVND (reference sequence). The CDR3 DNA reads TGTGCCAGTAGTATAGATATAGTAGCGGGAGGAGAAGAAAACATTCAGTACTTC. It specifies CASSIDIVAGGEENIQYF.

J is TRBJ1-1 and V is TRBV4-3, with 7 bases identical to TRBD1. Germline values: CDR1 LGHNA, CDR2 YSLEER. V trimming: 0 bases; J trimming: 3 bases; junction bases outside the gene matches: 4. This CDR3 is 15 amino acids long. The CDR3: CASSQEQGSHTEAFF. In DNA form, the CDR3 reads TGCGCCAGCAGCCAAGAACAGGGGTCACACACTGAAGCTTTCTTT.

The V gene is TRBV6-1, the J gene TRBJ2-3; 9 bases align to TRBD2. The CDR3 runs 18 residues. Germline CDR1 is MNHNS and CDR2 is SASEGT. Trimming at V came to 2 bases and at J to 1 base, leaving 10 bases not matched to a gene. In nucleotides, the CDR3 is TGTGCCAGCAGTGAACGGTCCTCAGCGGGGGGACGCACAGATACGCAGTATTTT. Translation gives CASSERSSAGGRTDTQYF.

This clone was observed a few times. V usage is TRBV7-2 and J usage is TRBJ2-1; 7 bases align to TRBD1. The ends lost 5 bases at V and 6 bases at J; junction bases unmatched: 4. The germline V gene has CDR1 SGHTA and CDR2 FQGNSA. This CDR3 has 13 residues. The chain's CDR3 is CASSQGQFNEQFF. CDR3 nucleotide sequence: TGTGCCAGCAGCCAGGGACAGTTCAATGAGCAGTTCTTC.

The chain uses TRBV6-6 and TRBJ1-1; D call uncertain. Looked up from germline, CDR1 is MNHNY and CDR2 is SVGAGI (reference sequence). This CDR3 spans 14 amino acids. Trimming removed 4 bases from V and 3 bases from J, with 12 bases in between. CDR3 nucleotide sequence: TGTGCCAGCAGTTCTCCACCCCAGGACACTGAAGCTTTCTTT. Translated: CASSSPPQDTEAFF.

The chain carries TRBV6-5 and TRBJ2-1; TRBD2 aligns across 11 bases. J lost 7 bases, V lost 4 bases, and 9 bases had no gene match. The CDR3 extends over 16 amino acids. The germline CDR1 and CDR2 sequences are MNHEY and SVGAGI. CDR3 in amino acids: CASSSPTSGRRNEQFF. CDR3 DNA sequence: TGTGCCAGCAGTTCGCCCACTAGCGGGAGACGGAATGAGCAGTTCTTC.

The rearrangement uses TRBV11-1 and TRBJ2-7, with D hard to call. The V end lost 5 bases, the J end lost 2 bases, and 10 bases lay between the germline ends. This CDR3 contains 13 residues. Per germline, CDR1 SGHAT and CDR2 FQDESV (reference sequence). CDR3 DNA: TGTGCCAGCAGCCCGGGTGATACCTACGAGCAGTACTTC. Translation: CASSPGDTYEQYF.

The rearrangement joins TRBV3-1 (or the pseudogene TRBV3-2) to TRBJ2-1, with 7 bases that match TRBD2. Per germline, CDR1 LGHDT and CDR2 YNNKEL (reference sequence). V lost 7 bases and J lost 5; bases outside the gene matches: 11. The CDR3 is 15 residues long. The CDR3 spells CASTPAAGRDNEQFF. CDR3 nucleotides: TGTGCCAGCACCCCCGCAGCGGGGAGGGACAATGAGCAGTTCTTC.

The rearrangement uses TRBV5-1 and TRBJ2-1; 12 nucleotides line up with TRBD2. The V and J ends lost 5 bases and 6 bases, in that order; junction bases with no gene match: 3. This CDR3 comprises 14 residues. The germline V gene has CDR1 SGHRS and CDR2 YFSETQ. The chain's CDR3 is CASSLAGGVNEQFF. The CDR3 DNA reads TGCGCCAGCAGTCTAGCGGGAGGGGTCAATGAGCAGTTCTTC.

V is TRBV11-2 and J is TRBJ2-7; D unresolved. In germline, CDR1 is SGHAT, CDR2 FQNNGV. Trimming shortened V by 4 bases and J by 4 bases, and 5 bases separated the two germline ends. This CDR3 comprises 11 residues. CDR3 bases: TGTGCCAGCAGCTCACTTTACGAGCAGTACTTC. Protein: CASSSLYEQYF.

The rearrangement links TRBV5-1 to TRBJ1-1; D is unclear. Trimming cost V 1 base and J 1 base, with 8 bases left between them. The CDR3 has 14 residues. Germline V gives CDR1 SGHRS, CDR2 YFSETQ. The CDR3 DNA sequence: TGCGCCAGCAGCTTGAACAGTCAGAACACTGAAGCTTTCTTT. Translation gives CASSLNSQNTEAFF.

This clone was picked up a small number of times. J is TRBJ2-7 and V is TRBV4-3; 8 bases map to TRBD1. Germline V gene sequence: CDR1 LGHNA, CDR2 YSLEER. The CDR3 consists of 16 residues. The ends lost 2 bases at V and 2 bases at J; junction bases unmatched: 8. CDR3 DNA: TGCGCCAGCAGCCAATTAACAGGGGGGACGGCCTACGAGCAGTACTTC. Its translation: CASSQLTGGTAYEQYF.

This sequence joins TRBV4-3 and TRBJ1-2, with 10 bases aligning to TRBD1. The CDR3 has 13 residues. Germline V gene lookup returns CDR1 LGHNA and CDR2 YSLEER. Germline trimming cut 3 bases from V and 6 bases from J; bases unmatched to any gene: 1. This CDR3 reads CASSQGQGNGYTF. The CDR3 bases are TGCGCCAGCAGCCAGGGACAGGGGAATGGCTACACCTTC.

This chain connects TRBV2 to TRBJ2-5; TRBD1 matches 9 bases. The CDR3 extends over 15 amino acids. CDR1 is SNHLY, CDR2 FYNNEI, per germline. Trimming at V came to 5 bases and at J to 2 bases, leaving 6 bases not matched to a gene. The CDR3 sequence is CASSQIGTGQETQYF. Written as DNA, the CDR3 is TGTGCCAGCAGTCAAATTGGGACAGGGCAAGAGACCCAGTACTTC.

The CDR3 DNA follows: TGTGCCAGCAGCCCGCTTCGCGGCAGGGCCAACTATGGCTACACCTTC. It specifies CASSPLRGRANYGYTF. The gene calls are TRBV7-9 and TRBJ1-2, with D tentatively TRBD1 (5 bases). Germline values: CDR1 SEHNR, CDR2 FQNEAQ (reference sequence). This CDR3 has 16 amino acids. V lost 5 bases, J lost 2 bases, and 18 bases lay in between.

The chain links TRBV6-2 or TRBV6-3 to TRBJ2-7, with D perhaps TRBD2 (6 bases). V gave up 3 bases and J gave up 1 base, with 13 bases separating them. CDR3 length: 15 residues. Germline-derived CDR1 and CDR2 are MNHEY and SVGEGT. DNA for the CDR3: TGTGCCAGCAGTTATACGGGAGAGTCTTCCTACGAGCAGTACTTC. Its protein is CASSYTGESSYEQYF.

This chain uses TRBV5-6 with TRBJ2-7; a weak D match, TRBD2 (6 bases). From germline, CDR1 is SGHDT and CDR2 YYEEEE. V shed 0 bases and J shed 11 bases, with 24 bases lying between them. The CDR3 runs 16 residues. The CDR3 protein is CASSLAAGGTSPYKYF. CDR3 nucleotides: TGTGCCAGCAGCTTGGCCGCTGGAGGGACTTCCCCTTATAAGTACTTC. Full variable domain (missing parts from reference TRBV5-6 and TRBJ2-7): DAGVTQSPTHLIKTRGQQVTLRCSPKSGHDTVSWYQQALGQGPQFIFQYYEEEERQRGNFPDRFSGHQFPNYSSELNVNALLLGDSALYLCASSLAAGGTSPYKYFGPGTRLTVT.

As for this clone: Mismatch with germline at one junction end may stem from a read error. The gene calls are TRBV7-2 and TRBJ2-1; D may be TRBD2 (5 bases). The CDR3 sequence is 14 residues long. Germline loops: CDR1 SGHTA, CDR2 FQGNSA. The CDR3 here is CASSLDPGLSGMVF. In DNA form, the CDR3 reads TGTGCCAGCAGCTTAGACCCCGGACTCTCCGGTATGGTCTTC.

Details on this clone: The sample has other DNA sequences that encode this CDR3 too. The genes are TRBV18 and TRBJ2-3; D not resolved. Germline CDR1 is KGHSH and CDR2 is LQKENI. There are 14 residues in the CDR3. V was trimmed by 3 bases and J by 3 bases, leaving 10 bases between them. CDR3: CASSPRQPTDTQYF. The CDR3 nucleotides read TGTGCCAGCTCACCGAGGCAGCCGACAGATACGCAGTATTTT.

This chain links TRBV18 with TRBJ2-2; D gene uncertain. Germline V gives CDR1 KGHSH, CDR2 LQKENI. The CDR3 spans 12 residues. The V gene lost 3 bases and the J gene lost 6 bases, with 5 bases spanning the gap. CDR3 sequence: CASSPRPGELFF. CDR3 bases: TGTGCCAGCTCACCCCGTCCCGGGGAGCTGTTTTTT.